Each of the 8 T cell receptor beta chains below was sequenced from the same sample in a study of blood T cell repertoires in COVID-19. Assay used: immunoSEQ multiplex PCR; TCRdb lists only in-frame clones, some missing. The sample shows fewer than 95,000 clones, 89% of them seen only once. Sequencing was carried out using peripheral blood. These receptors were taken from a man aged 45-60 years with acute or convalescent COVID-19.

The chain's CDR3 is CASSQWGPGETQYF. DNA of the CDR3: TGTGCCAGCAGCCAGTGGGGCCCCGGCGAGACCCAGTACTTC. The chain employs TRBV11-2 and TRBJ2-5; TRBD1 is a possible D gene (5 bases). The CDR3 is 14 residues long. The V gene lost 5 bases and the J gene lost 5 bases, with 15 bases spanning the gap. Germline lookup yields CDR1 SGHAT and CDR2 FQNNGV. The whole variable domain, remainder taken from reference TRBV11-2 and TRBJ2-5, is EAGVAQSPRYKIIEKRQSVAFWCNPISGHATLYWYQQILGQGPKLLIQFQNNGVVDDSQLPKDRFSAERLKGVDSTLKIQPAKLEDSAVYLCASSQWGPGETQYFGPGTRLLVL.

The J gene is TRBJ1-5, the V gene TRBV24-1; a weak D match, TRBD1 (5 bases). Trimming removed 3 bases at V and 2 bases at J, with 7 bases between. CDR1 is KGHDR and CDR2 is SFDVKD in the germline V gene. The CDR3 spans 14 residues. The CDR3 spells CATSDGAGNQPQHF. The CDR3 nucleotides read TGTGCCACCAGTGATGGGGCCGGCAATCAGCCCCAGCATTTT.

The genes are TRBV18 and TRBJ1-6; D ambiguous. The CDR3 totals 16 residues. Trimming cost V 4 bases and J 8 bases, with 18 bases left between them. Germline CDR1 and CDR2: KGHSH and LQKENI. Here the CDR3 reads CASSLLRGVLDSPLHF. As DNA, the CDR3 is TGTGCCAGCTCACTTCTCCGGGGTGTTTTGGATTCACCCCTCCACTTT.

The chain recombines TRBV7-2 with TRBJ2-1, with TRBD2 matching 10 bases. This CDR3 region has 15 residues. The germline V gene encodes CDR1 SGHTA and CDR2 FQGNSA. Trimming took 5 bases from V and 4 from J; bases not matched to a gene: 5. CDR3 coding DNA: TGTGCCAGCAGCCCGACTAGCGGGTCTTACAATGAGCAGTTCTTC. Its translation is CASSPTSGSYNEQFF.

The V and J genes are TRBV9 and TRBJ2-1; maybe TRBD2 (6 bases). The V end was cut by 4 bases, the J end by 10 bases, with 15 bases between. Germline V gene sequence: CDR1 SGDLS, CDR2 YYNGEE. The CDR3 covers 13 residues. The DNA of the CDR3 is TGTGCCAGCAGCCCCATGGGGGGTCGAGAGCAGTTCTTC. Its translation: CASSPMGGREQFF. The full variable domain, completed using reference TRBV9 and TRBJ2-1, is DSGVTQTPKHLITATGQRVTLRCSPRSGDLSVYWYQQSLDQGLQFLIQYYNGEERAKGNILERFSAQQFPDLHSELNLSSLELGDSALYFCASSPMGGREQFFGPGTRLTVL.

The rearrangement links TRBV5-4 to TRBJ1-1; perhaps TRBD1 as D (5 bases). Trimming pared 2 bases from V and 1 base from J, leaving 6 bases between. This CDR3 region has 13 residues. CDR1 is SGHNT, CDR2 YYREEE, per germline (reference sequence). In DNA form, the CDR3 reads TGTGCCAGCAGCTTTCAGGGGAACACTGAAGCTTTCTTT. Its protein is CASSFQGNTEAFF.

The V and J genes are TRBV5-1 and TRBJ2-2, with D perhaps TRBD1 (7 bases). Germline CDR1 is SGHRS and CDR2 is YFSETQ. Trimming stripped 4 bases from V and 6 bases from J, with 19 bases between. This CDR3 comprises 16 residues. As DNA, the CDR3 is TGCGCCAGCAGCGATTCCCCGACAGGGAGGTCCGGGGAGCTGTTTTTT. Amino acid sequence: CASSDSPTGRSGELFF.

This rearrangement joins TRBV7-8 to TRBJ2-1, with 8 bases matching TRBD2. The CDR3 extends over 15 amino acids. Unmatched junction bases numbered 5, after V lost 2 bases and J lost 5 bases. Germline CDR1 and CDR2: SGHVS and FQNEAQ. CDR3 in DNA: TGTGCCAGCAGCTTACGCGGGGGGCCAAACAATGAGCAGTTCTTC. As protein: CASSLRGGPNNEQFF.